The T cell receptor beta chain described here comes from a study of cytomegalovirus exposure and HLA in healthy donors. Study findings and constraints: Fewer N-insertions than the roughly 670-donor mean were reportedly shown by an Asian-associated ancestry cluster in a later analysis. A previous analysis found most TCR beta V segments productive roughly 87% or roughly 30% of the time. A few chains linked to CMV were shown in vitro to be specific for CMV antigens. Researchers had no immune exposure information except CMV serostatus available.

PCR was performed using 60 Vbeta and 13 Jbeta primers. TCRdb's table, derived via immunoSEQ multiplex PCR, lists solely in-frame clones and lacks some. The sample holds approximately 60,000 clones; roughly four fifths are singletons and the top ten take roughly 4.5%. CDR1 SGHTA and CDR2 FQGNSA come from the germline V gene. Trimming shortened V by 3 bases and J by 7 bases, and 14 bases separated the two germline ends. CDR3 length equals 14 residues. On this clone itself: The antigen remains unidentified.

The chain is built from TRBV7-2 and TRBJ2-3; tentative D call: TRBD2 (6 bases). This sequence originates from a man aged 25 to 45 in good health and CMV-seronegative. Sequences were obtained from PBMCs. This CDR3 reads CASSLIGGINTQYF. The CDR3 nucleotides read TGTGCCAGCAGCTTGATAGGCGGGATAAATACGCAGTATTTT.